This T cell receptor (beta chain) was documented in a study of regulatory T cells in long-lasting Graves disease. Time point denoted: persistent/refractory GD, antithyroid drugs over 5 years with positive TRAb. RNA from PBMCs was the source of the TCR library. Construction of TCR beta libraries relied on iRepertoire HTBI primers and on Arm-PCR targeting CDR3 regions. Via MiXCR, TCRdb re-called the multiplex PCR reads, giving one row per CDR3 protein. The repertoire holds about 340,000 distinct CDR3 sequences, with around 19% as singletons. The table lists this clonotype with a few counts. The receptor was isolated from a female donor with Graves disease. The source was peripheral blood mononuclear cells (PBMCs), collected when the disease was refractory, from a patient treated with antithyroid drugs.

The CDR3 coding sequence is TGTGCCAGCAGCCTAGACAGGGGGCGCTTCGAGCAGTACTTC. Translation: CASSLDRGRFEQYF. The chain links TRBV7-8 to TRBJ2-7; 10 nucleotides match TRBD1. This CDR3 is 14 amino acids long. Germline trimming cut 5 bases from V and 6 bases from J; bases unmatched to any gene: 7. Germline CDR1 is SGHVS and CDR2 is FQNEAQ.